Below, 27 T cell receptor beta chains from the same sample are listed, as sequenced in a study of beta chain features in type 1 diabetes. Study results and limitations: People with Type 1 diabetes carried modestly yet significantly shorter TCRB CDR3s in all four CD4+ subsets.

cDNA synthesis used the whole RNA isolate, giving expressed TCRB sequences. Repertoires were generated with immunoSEQ multiplex PCR, while TCRdb's copy carries only in-frame clones and drops some. This sample has about 660,000 clones, with over 12% found just once. Antigens for these TCRs are unknown. Sequenced sample: naive CD4+ T cells from blood. The receptor set was obtained from a young man with type 1 diabetes.

This sequence joins TRBV7-9 and TRBJ2-2; 11 bases line up with TRBD2. Looked up from germline, CDR1 is SEHNR and CDR2 is FQNEAQ (reference sequence). The ends lost 5 bases at V and 6 bases at J; junction bases unmatched: 5. This CDR3 spans 15 amino acids. In DNA form, the CDR3 reads TGTGCCAGCAGCCTGGGGACTAGCGGTTCCGGGGAGCTGTTTTTT. This gives the protein CASSLGTSGSGELFF.

V and J are TRBV4-1 and TRBJ2-7, with D maybe TRBD2 (6 bases). V lost 4 bases and J 2 bases, leaving 12 bases between the germline ends. Germline CDR1 MGHRA, CDR2 YSYEKL. This CDR3 spans 14 amino acids. The DNA for the CDR3 is TGCGCCAGCAGCCTTGAGAGCGGGCCCTACGAGCAGTACTTC. Translated: CASSLESGPYEQYF.

This clone has just a few counts. The chain is built from TRBV19 and TRBJ2-1; TRBD2 agrees at 11 bases. Germline V CDR1 and CDR2: LNHDA, SQIVND (reference sequence). The CDR3 is made up of 16 amino acids. The V segment lost 5 bases and the J segment 7 bases; nucleotides outside the gene matches: 10. CDR3 DNA sequence: TGTGCCAGTAGTGCCCCGGGACTAGCGGCTAGAAATGAGCAGTTCTTC. As protein: CASSAPGLAARNEQFF.

This chain links TRBV9 with TRBJ1-1; no definite D call. Trimming cost V 4 bases and J 11 bases, with 12 bases left between them. This CDR3 is built from 11 residues. Germline-derived CDR1 and CDR2 are SGDLS and YYNGEE. The DNA of the CDR3 is TGTGCCAGCAGCCTCTCCCACGAGGCTTTCTTT. It codes for CASSLSHEAFF.

J is TRBJ2-7 and V is TRBV18; tentatively, D is TRBD2 (7 bases). Germline V gene data show CDR1 as KGHSH and CDR2 as LQKENI. The CDR3 consists of 13 residues. Deletions cut 10 bases from V and 0 bases from J, with 13 bases between. The CDR3 coding sequence is TGTGCCACTTCACGGGGGGCCTCCTACGAGCAGTACTTC. Encoded protein: CATSRGASYEQYF.

This clone appeared a few times. The chain has TRBV9 and TRBJ2-1; TRBD2 aligns across 9 bases. CDR1 SGDLS and CDR2 YYNGEE come from the germline V gene. The V gene end was trimmed by 0 bases and the J gene end by 6 bases; junction bases not matched to a gene: 4. The CDR3 loop spans 15 amino acids. The CDR3 sequence is CASSVGTSEFNEQFF. The CDR3, as DNA: TGTGCCAGCAGCGTAGGGACTAGCGAGTTCAATGAGCAGTTCTTC.

This clone was seen only a few times. V usage is TRBV18 and J usage is TRBJ1-1; the D is unclear. Trimming took off 5 bases at V and 2 bases at J, with 18 bases between the two ends. The CDR3 runs 16 residues. Per germline, CDR1 KGHSH and CDR2 LQKENI. In nucleotides, the CDR3 is TGTGCCAGCTCAACTTATAAACTCTGGTCCAACACTGAAGCTTTCTTT. Residues: CASSTYKLWSNTEAFF.

This clone was counted between two and nine times. This rearrangement joins TRBV30 to TRBJ1-2; a possible D gene is TRBD1 (6 bases). Between the trimmed V and J ends, which lost 3 bases and 0 bases, there was a span of 8 bases. There are 13 residues in the CDR3. Germline CDR1 and CDR2: GTSNPN and SVGIG (reference sequence). This chain's CDR3 is CAWRRTANYGYTF. The DNA of the CDR3 is TGTGCCTGGAGACGGACAGCTAACTATGGCTACACCTTC.

The chain joins TRBV11-2 to TRBJ2-1; no firm D call. CDR1 is SGHAT, CDR2 FQNNGV, per germline. V was cut by 5 bases and J by 5 bases, with 4 bases left in between. The CDR3 has 11 residues. This CDR3 reads CASSGHNEQFF. DNA of the CDR3: TGTGCCAGCAGCGGACACAATGAGCAGTTCTTC. Based on the CDR3 plus reference TRBV11-2 and TRBJ2-1, the full variable domain is EAGVAQSPRYKIIEKRQSVAFWCNPISGHATLYWYQQILGQGPKLLIQFQNNGVVDDSQLPKDRFSAERLKGVDSTLKIQPAKLEDSAVYLCASSGHNEQFFGPGTRLTVL.

In its sample, this clone was seen a few times. The genes are TRBV7-2 and TRBJ2-3, with D perhaps matching TRBD1 (5 bases). V was clipped by 1 base and J by 2 bases, with 10 bases between them. This CDR3 is built from 15 residues. Germline CDR1 SGHTA, CDR2 FQGNSA. CDR3: CASSLVVRDTDTQYF. For the CDR3, the DNA is TGTGCCAGCAGCTTAGTTGTCAGGGACACAGATACGCAGTATTTT.

This clone appeared a few times. The rearrangement links TRBV4-2 to TRBJ2-4, with a tentative D call TRBD1 (7 bases). Trimming cost V 4 bases and J 8 bases, with 18 bases left between them. The CDR3 totals 15 residues. Germline loops: CDR1 LGHNA, CDR2 YNFKEQ. CDR3 in amino acids: CASSPRDSGGDIQYF. The CDR3 DNA is TGTGCCAGCAGCCCCCGGGACAGCGGAGGGGACATTCAGTACTTC.

The gene calls are TRBV10-3 and TRBJ2-3, with 8 bases lining up with TRBD2. Germline values: CDR1 ENHRY, CDR2 SYGVKD. Germline trimming cut 7 bases from V and 5 bases from J; bases unmatched to any gene: 8. CDR3 length equals 14 residues. CDR3 nucleotide sequence: TGTGCCATCAATACGGGGGGGGCGGTAGATACGCAGTATTTT. This encodes CAINTGGAVDTQYF.

This chain connects TRBV5-1 to TRBJ2-7, with 9 bases identical to TRBD1. The CDR3 has 15 residues. The J segment lost 6 bases and the V segment lost 2 bases, leaving 9 bases of the junction unmatched. CDR1 is SGHRS and CDR2 is YFSETQ in the germline V gene. The CDR3 spells CASSFSGQGVSEQYF. CDR3 in DNA: TGCGCCAGCAGCTTTTCGGGACAGGGCGTATCCGAGCAGTACTTC.

This clone came up a few times. The V call is TRBV14, the J call TRBJ1-6; 9 bases align to TRBD1. CDR3 length: 14 residues. With 3 bases clipped from V and 6 bases from J, the junction kept 0 bases outside the gene matches. CDR1 is SGHDN and CDR2 is FVKESK in the germline V gene. CDR3 loop: CASSQDRGNSPLHF. The CDR3 DNA reads TGTGCCAGCAGCCAGGACAGGGGTAATTCACCCCTCCACTTT.

The chain couples TRBV30 to TRBJ1-4, with D tentatively TRBD1 (6 bases). Trimming removed 0 bases at V and 4 bases at J, with 18 bases between. The CDR3 covers 17 residues. The germline V gene encodes CDR1 GTSNPN and CDR2 SVGIG (reference sequence). The CDR3 bases are TGTGCCTGGAGTGTACCTTGGCGGGCAGGGGATAATGAAAAACTGTTTTTT. Translating gives CAWSVPWRAGDNEKLFF.

The rearrangement links TRBV7-6 to TRBJ1-2; 7 positions agree with TRBD1. The CDR3 length is 15 residues. The germline V gene encodes CDR1 SGHVS and CDR2 FNYEAQ. V lost 4 bases and J lost 4; bases outside the gene matches: 9. The CDR3 here is CASSCKRQGGYGYTF. The CDR3 region has the DNA TGTGCCAGCAGCTGCAAGAGACAGGGAGGCTATGGCTACACCTTC.

The chain employs TRBV23-1 and TRBJ1-5; TRBD1 might be the D (5 bases). TRBV23-1 is recorded as an ORF, its role being uncertain. This CDR3 comprises 16 residues. Trimming took off 3 bases at V and 11 bases at J, with 23 bases between the two ends. CDR3 sequence: CASSQALWKRTRAQHF. The CDR3 nucleotides are TGCGCCAGCAGTCAGGCCTTATGGAAGAGGACAAGGGCCCAGCATTTT.

The rearrangement joins TRBV7-8 to TRBJ2-3; D unresolved. The germline V and J ends were trimmed by 0 bases and 3 bases, with 4 bases remaining between them. Germline V gene lookup returns CDR1 SGHVS and CDR2 FQNEAQ. The CDR3 extends over 13 amino acids. This chain's CDR3 is CASSLAVTDTQYF. Written as DNA, the CDR3 is TGTGCCAGCAGCTTAGCGGTGACAGATACGCAGTATTTT.

With respect to this clone: Different DNA sequences within this sample yield the same CDR3. V gene TRBV20-1 combines with J gene TRBJ1-2, with a tentative D call TRBD1 (5 bases). The CDR3 spans 11 residues. Germline CDR1 reads DFQATT; CDR2 reads SNEGSKA (reference sequence). V was pared by 2 bases and J by 4 bases, with 5 bases between. The chain's CDR3 is CSARQGYGYTF. The CDR3, as DNA: TGCAGTGCTAGACAGGGCTATGGCTACACCTTC.

The chain combines TRBV2 with TRBJ2-3; 10 bases agree with TRBD2. With 8 bases clipped from V and 1 base from J, the junction kept 6 bases outside the gene matches. The germline V gene has CDR1 SNHLY and CDR2 FYNNEI. This CDR3 contains 15 residues. This CDR3 reads CASDSGTSGTDTQYF. The CDR3 nucleotides are TGTGCCAGCGACTCCGGGACTAGCGGCACAGATACGCAGTATTTT.

This chain joins TRBV13 and TRBJ2-5; TRBD1 might be the D (6 bases). This CDR3 has 18 residues. The germline V gene has CDR1 PRHDT and CDR2 FYEKMQ (reference sequence). The V end lost 3 bases, the J end lost 2 bases, and 22 bases lay between the germline ends. The CDR3 bases are TGTGCCAGCAGCTTTGGTGGGGGCGCCCGTTCCGATCAAGAGACCCAGTACTTC. Encoded protein: CASSFGGGARSDQETQYF.

This chain links TRBV7-2 with TRBJ2-5; TRBD2 is a possible D gene (6 bases). This CDR3 has 15 residues. The ends were cut back, 6 bases at V and 4 bases at J, with 18 bases in the middle. In germline, CDR1 is SGHTA, CDR2 FQGNSA. DNA for the CDR3: TGTGCCAGCAGGGCCGGGACTTTTGTGGGAGAGACCCAGTACTTC. This gives the protein CASRAGTFVGETQYF.

This chain connects TRBV5-4 to TRBJ2-1; D is possibly TRBD1 (6 bases). Trimming cost V 5 bases and J 0 bases, with 12 bases left between them. The CDR3 consists of 15 residues. Germline V lookup: CDR1 SGHNT, CDR2 YYREEE (reference sequence). This CDR3 is CASSHRATSYNEQFF. The CDR3 DNA is TGTGCCAGCAGTCACAGGGCGACCTCCTACAATGAGCAGTTCTTC.

The rearrangement joins TRBV7-9 to TRBJ1-2; D is undetermined. The CDR3 consists of 12 residues. Germline loops: CDR1 SEHNR, CDR2 FQNEAQ (reference sequence). Deletions cut 1 base from V and 8 bases from J, with 8 bases between. The CDR3: CASSLDTRGYTF. DNA for the CDR3: TGTGCCAGCAGCTTAGACACTCGCGGCTACACCTTC.

The sample holds a few counts of this clone. The rearrangement joins TRBV6-6 to TRBJ1-1; D uncertain. Between the trimmed V and J ends, which lost 0 bases and 0 bases, there was a span of 8 bases. The germline CDR1 and CDR2 sequences are MNHNY and SVGAGI (reference sequence). CDR3 length: 15 amino acids. CDR3: CASSYSGGMNTEAFF. The DNA for the CDR3 is TGTGCCAGCAGTTACTCGGGCGGGATGAACACTGAAGCTTTCTTT.

This clone was seen more than once but under ten times. The rearrangement joins TRBV5-4 to TRBJ1-3; the D is unclear. CDR1 is SGHNT and CDR2 is YYREEE in the germline V gene (reference sequence). V was clipped by 0 bases and J by 0 bases, with 4 bases between them. The CDR3 contains 14 residues. CDR3 in amino acids: CASSLDSSGNTIYF. In DNA, the CDR3 is TGTGCCAGCAGCTTGGACAGCTCTGGAAACACCATATATTTT. Variable domain in full (rest from reference TRBV5-4 and TRBJ1-3): ETGVTQSPTHLIKTRGQQVTLRCSSQSGHNTVSWYQQALGQGPQFIFQYYREEENGRGNFPPRFSGLQFPNYSSELNVNALELDDSALYLCASSLDSSGNTIYFGEGSWLTVV.

The rearrangement uses TRBV25-1 and TRBJ2-5; weak D call: TRBD1 (6 bases). The CDR3 has 13 residues. Germline V gene sequence: CDR1 MGHDK, CDR2 SYGVNS. Trimming removed 4 bases from V and 4 bases from J, with 10 bases in between. The CDR3 region is CASSGTGRETQYF. Here the CDR3 DNA reads TGTGCCAGCAGTGGTACAGGGAGAGAGACCCAGTACTTC.